This T cell receptor beta chain was identified in a study of regulatory T cells in long-lasting Graves disease. The V gene's germline CDR1 is LGHDT and CDR2 YNNKEL (reference sequence). The J segment lost 5 bases and the V segment lost 6 bases, leaving 4 bases of the junction unmatched. CDR3 size: 14 residues. Described time point: newly diagnosed GD, antithyroid drugs for less than 3 months. PBMC RNA served as the TCR library source. This clonotype was seen ten or more times. Assembly of TCR beta libraries relied on iRepertoire HTBI primers together with Arm-PCR of CDR3 regions. Each CDR3 protein gets one entry after TCRdb re-called the multiplex PCR reads with MiXCR. The sample shows under 450,000 distinct CDR3 sequences, 15% to 20% of them seen only once. These data were likewise used in another study, on T cells in Graves' hyperthyroidism and ophthalmopathy.

The gene calls are TRBV3-1 and TRBJ1-6; 7 bases agree with TRBD1. The origin of this receptor is a woman aged 18-29 years with Graves disease. The input for sequencing was peripheral blood mononuclear cells (PBMCs), taken at new diagnosis, from a patient treated with antithyroid drugs. CDR3 in amino acids: CASRTGSDNSPLHF. The DNA for the CDR3 is TGTGCCAGCAGGACAGGGTCCGATAATTCACCCCTCCACTTT.